This TCR beta chain was observed in a study of monozygotic twins with inflammatory bowel disease. CDR1 and CDR2 (germline): LNHNV, YYDKDF (reference sequence). The CDR3 is made up of 18 amino acids. TCRdb re-called the 5' RACE reads; every CDR3 protein appears as one record, without DNA. Its clone listing holds over 350,000 distinct CDR3 sequences. This sequence was found in a human donor with ulcerative colitis or Crohn's disease, or a healthy co-twin of an affected twin (not recorded which). V and J are TRBV15 and TRBJ2-2; TCRdb's D call, TRBD1, is unchecked because there is no DNA. Sequencing input: blood. CDR3 loop: CATSREFGDRGDTGELFF.